These 10 T cell receptor beta chains originate from one sample sequenced in a study of cytomegalovirus exposure and HLA in healthy donors. Amplification used 60 Vbeta primers and 13 Jbeta primers. Sequenced by immunoSEQ multiplex PCR; TCRdb stores in-frame clones only, minus some. Here the sample spans some 130,000 clones, 85% to 90% being singletons. The sequenced sample consisted of PBMCs. These receptors originate from a woman in her twenties or thirties in good health and CMV-seropositive.

This rearrangement joins TRBV30 to TRBJ1-1; D may be TRBD1 (6 bases). Germline V gene lookup returns CDR1 GTSNPN and CDR2 SVGIG (reference sequence). V was shortened by 0 bases and J by 6 bases, with 11 bases between the two germline ends. The CDR3 covers 13 residues. The CDR3 protein is CAWSVNRESEAFF. The DNA of the CDR3 is TGTGCCTGGAGTGTTAACAGGGAGTCTGAAGCTTTCTTT.

The chain carries TRBV30 and TRBJ2-1; 14 positions agree with TRBD2. This CDR3 has 18 residues. The trim removed 2 bases at V and 2 bases at J, leaving 8 bases unmatched. Germline V gene sequence: CDR1 GTSNPN, CDR2 SVGIG (reference sequence). CDR3 region: CAWSLDRTSGGTYNEQFF. As DNA, the CDR3 is TGTGCCTGGAGTCTAGACCGGACTAGCGGGGGGACCTACAATGAGCAGTTCTTC.

The rearrangement joins TRBV7-2 to TRBJ2-5; TRBD2 matches at 11 bases. Germline lookup yields CDR1 SGHTA and CDR2 FQGNSA. V lost 6 bases to trimming and J lost 4 bases; unmatched junction nucleotides: 1. CDR3 length: 13 amino acids. As DNA, the CDR3 is TGTGCCAGCAGTAGCGGGAGGGCAGAGACCCAGTACTTC. Protein product: CASSSGRAETQYF.

The V gene is TRBV6-5, the J gene TRBJ1-1; D possibly corresponds to TRBD1 (6 bases). Trimming stripped 10 bases from V and 11 bases from J, with 17 bases between. The germline gives CDR1 MNHEY, CDR2 SVGAGI. This CDR3 comprises 11 residues. CDR3 DNA: TGTGCCACAGGGGATTTTGGTAGGGCTTTCTTT. Translated, it gives CATGDFGRAFF.

The chain is built from TRBV28 and TRBJ2-7; 8 nucleotides align to TRBD1. Trimming at V came to 2 bases and at J to 2 bases, leaving 8 bases not matched to a gene. The CDR3 extends over 16 amino acids. Germline assignment: CDR1 MDHEN and CDR2 SYDVKM. Here the CDR3 reads CASSLSPYRGTYEQYF. The CDR3 DNA sequence: TGTGCCAGCAGTTTAAGCCCCTACAGGGGGACCTACGAGCAGTACTTC.

This clone was recorded only once. V gene TRBV5-1 combines with J gene TRBJ2-7; D may be TRBD2 (5 bases). Trimming shortened V by 4 bases and J by 5 bases, and 13 bases separated the two germline ends. This CDR3 is built from 13 residues. The germline V gene has CDR1 SGHRS and CDR2 YFSETQ. The DNA for the CDR3 is TGCGCCAGCAGCGGCGGAGGCTGGAACGAGCAGTACTTC. Amino acid sequence: CASSGGGWNEQYF.

This chain uses TRBV5-4 with TRBJ1-6, with 7 nucleotides matching TRBD1. The V gene's germline CDR1 is SGHNT and CDR2 YYREEE (reference sequence). With V trimmed by 2 bases and J by 8 bases, 4 bases remained unmatched. The CDR3 extends over 14 amino acids. CDR3 residues: CASSFTGTDSPLHF. CDR3 DNA: TGTGCCAGCAGCTTTACCGGGACAGATTCACCCCTCCACTTT.

Comment on this clone: One end of the junction is discordant with germline, which a read error may explain. The CDR3 nucleotides read TGTGCCAGCAGCCTCGGACTAGCGGAGAGCACAGATATGCAGTATTTT. The encoded protein is CASSLGLAESTDMQYF. The chain carries TRBV9 and TRBJ2-3, with TRBD2 matching 10 bases. CDR3 length: 16 residues. Germline CDR1 and CDR2: SGDLS and YYNGEE.

This chain connects TRBV2 to TRBJ2-1; D might be TRBD1 (6 bases). Trimming took 2 bases from V and 10 from J, leaving 15 bases between them. This CDR3 has 14 amino acids. Germline values: CDR1 SNHLY, CDR2 FYNNEI. CDR3: CASSEIGTIPEQFF. Written as DNA, the CDR3 is TGTGCCAGCAGTGAAATAGGGACAATTCCGGAGCAGTTCTTC.

Notes on this clone: At the DNA level, this CDR3 is encoded by other sequences in the same sample as well. V is TRBV9 and J is TRBJ2-3, with D maybe TRBD2 (5 bases). The V end lost 2 bases, the J end lost 0 bases, and 10 bases lay between the germline ends. The CDR3 is made up of 15 amino acids. Germline V gene data show CDR1 as SGDLS and CDR2 as YYNGEE. The CDR3 spells CASSVGDSSTDTQYF. In DNA, the CDR3 is TGTGCCAGCAGCGTGGGAGACTCTAGCACAGATACGCAGTATTTT.